This TCR beta chain derives from a study of CD8+CD57+ T cells in acquired aplastic anemia. CDR1 and CDR2 (germline): SGHVS, FNYEAQ. V gave up 0 bases and J gave up 6 bases, with 15 bases separating them. The CDR3 length is 15 residues. For sequencing, patients were chosen who had shown expansion of CD8+CD57+ cells by flow cytometry. Profiling that covered TCR beta VDJ and CDR3 relied on genomic DNA as its template. TCRdb used MiXCR to reprocess the reads, holding one entry per CDR3 protein. The repertoire includes 200,000 to 250,000 distinct CDR3 sequences, under 55% of them detected once, and roughly 21% sits in the top ten.

The sequencing sample was made of sorted CD4+, CD8+, or CD8+CD57+ T cells (not recorded which) from PBMCs. The gene calls are TRBV7-6 and TRBJ2-7; maybe TRBD1 (6 bases). The receptor's source is a human donor with aplastic anemia. CDR3: CASSLAPSGAGEQYF. CDR3 DNA sequence: TGTGCCAGCAGCTTAGCTCCCTCAGGGGCGGGCGAGCAGTACTTC.